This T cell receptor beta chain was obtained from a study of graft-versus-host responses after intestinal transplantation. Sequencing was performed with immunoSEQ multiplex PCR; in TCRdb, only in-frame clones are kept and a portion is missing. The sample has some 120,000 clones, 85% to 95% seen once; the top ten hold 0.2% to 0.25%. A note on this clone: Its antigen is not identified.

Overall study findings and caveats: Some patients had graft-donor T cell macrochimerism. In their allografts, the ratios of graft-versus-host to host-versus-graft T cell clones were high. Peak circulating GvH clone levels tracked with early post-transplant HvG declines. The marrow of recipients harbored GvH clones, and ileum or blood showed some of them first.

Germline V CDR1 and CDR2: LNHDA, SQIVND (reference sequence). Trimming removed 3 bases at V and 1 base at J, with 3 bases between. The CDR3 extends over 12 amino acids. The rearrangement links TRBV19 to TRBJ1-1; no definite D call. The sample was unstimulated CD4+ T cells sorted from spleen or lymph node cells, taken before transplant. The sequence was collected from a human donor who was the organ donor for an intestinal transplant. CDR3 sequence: CASSMGNTEAFF. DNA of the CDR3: TGTGCCAGTAGTATGGGGAACACTGAAGCTTTCTTT.